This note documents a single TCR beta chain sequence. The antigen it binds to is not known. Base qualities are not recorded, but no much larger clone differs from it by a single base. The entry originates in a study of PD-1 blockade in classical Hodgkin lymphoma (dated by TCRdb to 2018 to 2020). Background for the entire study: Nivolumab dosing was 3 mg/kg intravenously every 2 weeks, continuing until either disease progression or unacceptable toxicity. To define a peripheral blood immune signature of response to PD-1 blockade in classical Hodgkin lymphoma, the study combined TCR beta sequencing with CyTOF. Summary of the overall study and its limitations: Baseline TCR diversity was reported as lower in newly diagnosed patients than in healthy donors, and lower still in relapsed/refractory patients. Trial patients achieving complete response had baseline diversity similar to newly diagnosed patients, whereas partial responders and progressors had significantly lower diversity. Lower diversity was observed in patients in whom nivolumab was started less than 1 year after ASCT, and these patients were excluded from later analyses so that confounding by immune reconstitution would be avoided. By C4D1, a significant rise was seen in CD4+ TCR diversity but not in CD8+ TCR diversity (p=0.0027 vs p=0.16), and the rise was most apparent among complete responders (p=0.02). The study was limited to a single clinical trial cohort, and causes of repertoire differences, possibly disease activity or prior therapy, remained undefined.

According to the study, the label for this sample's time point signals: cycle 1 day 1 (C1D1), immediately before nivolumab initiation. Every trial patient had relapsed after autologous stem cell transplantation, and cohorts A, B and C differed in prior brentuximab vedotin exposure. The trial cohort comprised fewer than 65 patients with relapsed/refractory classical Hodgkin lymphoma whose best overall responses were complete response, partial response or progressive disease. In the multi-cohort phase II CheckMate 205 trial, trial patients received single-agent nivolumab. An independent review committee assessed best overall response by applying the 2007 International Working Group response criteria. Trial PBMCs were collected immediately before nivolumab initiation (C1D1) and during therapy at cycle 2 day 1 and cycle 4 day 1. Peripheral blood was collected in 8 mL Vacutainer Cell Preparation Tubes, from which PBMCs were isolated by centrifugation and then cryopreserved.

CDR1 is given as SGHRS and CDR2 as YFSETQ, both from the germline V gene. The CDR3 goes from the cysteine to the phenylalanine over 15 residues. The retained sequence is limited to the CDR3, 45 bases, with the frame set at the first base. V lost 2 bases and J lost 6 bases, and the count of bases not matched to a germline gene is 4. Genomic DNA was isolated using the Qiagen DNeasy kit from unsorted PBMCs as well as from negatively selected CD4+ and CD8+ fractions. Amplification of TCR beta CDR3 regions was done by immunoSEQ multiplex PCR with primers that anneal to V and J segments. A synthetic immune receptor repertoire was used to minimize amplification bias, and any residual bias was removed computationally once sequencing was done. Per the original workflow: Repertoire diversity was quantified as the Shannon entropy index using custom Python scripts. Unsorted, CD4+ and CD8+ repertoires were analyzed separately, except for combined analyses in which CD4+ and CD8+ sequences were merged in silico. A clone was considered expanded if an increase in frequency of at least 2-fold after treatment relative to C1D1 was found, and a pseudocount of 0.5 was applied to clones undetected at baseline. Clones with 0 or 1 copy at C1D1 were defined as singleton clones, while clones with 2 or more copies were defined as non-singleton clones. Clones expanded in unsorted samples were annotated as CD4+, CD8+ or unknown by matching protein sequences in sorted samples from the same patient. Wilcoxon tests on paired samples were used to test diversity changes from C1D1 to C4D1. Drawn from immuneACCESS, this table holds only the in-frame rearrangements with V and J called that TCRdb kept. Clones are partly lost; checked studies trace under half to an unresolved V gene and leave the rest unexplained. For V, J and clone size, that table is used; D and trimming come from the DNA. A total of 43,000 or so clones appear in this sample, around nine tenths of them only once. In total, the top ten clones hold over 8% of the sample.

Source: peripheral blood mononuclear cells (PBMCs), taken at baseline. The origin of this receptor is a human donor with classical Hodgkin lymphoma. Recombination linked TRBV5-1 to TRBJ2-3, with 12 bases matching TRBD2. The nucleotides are TGCGCCAGCAGCTTTCTAGCGGGGGGGCCTGATACGCAGTATTTT. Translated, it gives CASSFLAGGPDTQYF. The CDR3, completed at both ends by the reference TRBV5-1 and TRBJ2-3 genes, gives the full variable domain KAGVTQTPRYLIKTRGQQVTLSCSPISGHRSVSWYQQTPGQGLQFLFEYFSETQRNKGNFPGRFSGRQFSNSRSEMNVSTLELGDSALYLCASSFLAGGPDTQYFGPGTRLTVL.